These T cell receptor beta chains were read from a single sample in a study of memory CD4+ T cells and cytomegalovirus serostatus. Method: immunoSEQ multiplex PCR; TCRdb's copy keeps in-frame clones and lacks some. The table lists 70,000 or so clones, roughly three quarters of them singletons, with just over 2.5% in the top ten. The specimen was memory CD4+ T cells from blood. All receptors come from an adult in good health and CMV-seropositive. Each CDR3 is given with its conserved first and last residue. A D gene is named only where the DNA matches it firmly. Expanded clones are given a class, and other clones once, few, many or no size at all.

clone size	D gene	V gene	J gene	CDR3 protein	CDR3 DNA
-	TRBD2	TRBV5-1	TRBJ2-3	CASSLSGTSGTDTQYF	TGCGCCAGCAGCTTGTCCGGGACTAGCGGTACAGATACGCAGTATTTT
-	-	TRBV11-2	TRBJ1-2	CASSFPGYGYTF	TGTGCCAGCAGCTTTCCAGGGTATGGCTACACCTTC
-	-	TRBV6-5	TRBJ1-2	CASSYFLEGEGGYTF	TGTGCCAGCAGTTACTTCCTAGAAGGGGAGGGTGGCTACACCTTC
-	-	TRBV30	TRBJ2-2	CAWSWLARRTGELFF	TGTGCCTGGAGTTGGCTAGCCCGACGTACCGGGGAGCTGTTTTTT
-	-	TRBV13	TRBJ2-7	CASSLVGSQGYYEQYF	TGTGCCAGCAGCTTAGTGGGGAGTCAAGGCTACTACGAGCAGTACTTC
once	TRBD2	TRBV7-2	TRBJ2-7	CASSPTSGEQYF	TGTGCCAGCAGCCCGACTAGCGGGGAGCAGTACTTC
-	TRBD1	TRBV5-1	TRBJ1-2	CASRGDSPNYGYTF	TGCGCCAGCAGGGGGGACAGCCCTAACTATGGCTACACCTTC
-	-	TRBV10-3	TRBJ2-2	CAISESQTGVGTGELFF	TGTGCCATCAGTGAGTCGCAAACGGGAGTAGGGACCGGGGAGCTGTTTTTT
-	-	TRBV7-9	TRBJ1-4	CASSSTGINEKLFF	TGTGCCAGCAGCTCTACAGGTATTAATGAAAAACTGTTTTTT
few	TRBD2	TRBV7-9	TRBJ2-1	CASSVSGSKWFF	TGTGCCAGCAGCGTAAGCGGGAGTAAATGGTTCTTC
-	-	TRBV5-1	TRBJ2-5	CASSENRGETQYF	TGCGCCAGCAGCGAAAATCGGGGAGAGACCCAGTACTTC
-	-	TRBV2	TRBJ2-7	CASSLRADSYEQYF	TGTGCCAGCAGTTTGAGGGCAGACTCCTACGAGCAGTACTTC
-	-	TRBV18	TRBJ2-1	CASSPRGYEQFF	TGTGCCAGCTCACCAAGAGGGTATGAGCAGTTCTTC
-	-	TRBV7-2	TRBJ2-1	CASRGGPGGFNEQFF	TGTGCCAGCAGAGGGGGCCCCGGGGGGTTCAATGAGCAGTTCTTC
-	TRBD1	TRBV19	TRBJ1-4	CASSSAGGITNEKLFF	TGTGCCAGTAGTTCGGCAGGGGGGATCACTAATGAAAAACTGTTTTTT
-	-	TRBV6-4	TRBJ2-3	CASRGDFTDTQYF	TGTGCCAGCAGGGGGGACTTCACAGATACGCAGTATTTT
-	-	TRBV7-2	TRBJ2-5	CASSPSGSSIKYF	TGTGCCAGCAGCCCCTCCGGGTCCTCGATAAAGTACTTC
-	TRBD1	TRBV10-3	TRBJ1-2	CAISRDREGEVDTF	TGTGCCATCAGTAGGGACAGGGAGGGAGAAGTGGACACCTTC
-	-	TRBV5-6	TRBJ1-1	CASSLGQGYTEAFF	TGTGCCAGCAGCTTGGGGCAGGGTTACACTGAAGCTTTCTTT
few	TRBD2	TRBV11-3	TRBJ2-3	CASSLEGLAEDTQYF	TGTGCCAGCAGCTTAGAAGGGCTAGCGGAAGATACGCAGTATTTT
many	TRBD2	TRBV5-1	TRBJ2-7	CASSLGTSGDEQYF	TGCGCCAGCAGCCTCGGGACTAGCGGAGACGAGCAGTACTTC
-	-	TRBV18	TRBJ2-5	CASSPQRETQYF	TGTGCCAGCTCACCCCAGCGGGAGACCCAGTACTTC
few	-	TRBV27	TRBJ1-6	CASAGGVNNSPLHF	TGTGCCAGCGCAGGAGGGGTAAATAATTCACCCCTCCACTTT
-	TRBD1	TRBV7-2	TRBJ1-2	CASSPPSGTGGKYGYTF	TGTGCCAGCAGCCCTCCATCCGGGACAGGGGGCAAGTATGGCTACACCTTC
once	-	TRBV25-1	TRBJ1-6	CASSWGDSYNSPLHF	TGTGCCAGCAGTTGGGGGGACTCCTATAATTCACCCCTCCACTTT
-	TRBD1	TRBV5-4	TRBJ2-7	CASSSPGQAISYEQYF	TGTGCCAGCAGCTCCCCGGGACAGGCCATTTCCTACGAGCAGTACTTC
once	-	TRBV12-5	TRBJ1-2	CASGLVLNTRVPYGYTF	TGTGCTAGTGGTTTGGTACTAAACACCAGGGTCCCCTATGGCTACACCTTC
-	TRBD1	TRBV5-5	TRBJ2-1	CASSPQGSYSYNEQFF	TGTGCCAGCAGCCCACAGGGGTCTTACTCCTACAATGAGCAGTTCTTC
few	TRBD2	TRBV10-3	TRBJ2-3	CAIKTSGSSTDTQYF	TGTGCCATCAAGACTAGCGGTTCTAGCACAGATACGCAGTATTTT
-	-	TRBV10-1	TRBJ2-7	CASSPRVDLYEQYF	TGCGCCAGCAGTCCCAGGGTTGACCTCTACGAGCAGTACTTC
once	-	TRBV27	TRBJ1-4	CASSINGHLGGGKLFF	TGTGCCAGCAGTATCAATGGACATTTGGGGGGAGGAAAACTGTTTTTT
-	TRBD2	TRBV30	TRBJ2-1	CAWRGLAGYNNEQFF	TGTGCCTGGAGAGGGCTAGCGGGGTATAACAATGAGCAGTTCTTC
few	-	TRBV6-6	TRBJ1-5	CASRARGGQPQHF	TGTGCCAGCAGGGCAAGGGGGGGGCAGCCCCAGCATTTT
-	-	TRBV25-1	TRBJ2-2	CASSDPSQGGNTGELFF	TGTGCCAGCAGTGACCCCAGTCAGGGGGGGAACACCGGGGAGCTGTTTTTT
few	-	TRBV7-2	TRBJ1-2	CASSEQGDTSGYTF	TGTGCCAGCAGCGAACAGGGTGATACGAGTGGCTACACCTTC
-	TRBD1	TRBV5-1	TRBJ2-3	CASSSTGGSDTQYF	TGCGCCAGCAGCTCCACAGGGGGATCAGATACGCAGTATTTT
-	-	TRBV6-1	TRBJ1-2	CASSEGGQDYGYTF	TGTGCCAGCAGTGAAGGGGGGCAGGACTATGGCTACACCTTC
-	-	TRBV5-1	TRBJ1-2	CASSLGQGSGGAYGYTF	TGCGCCAGCAGCTTGGGTCAGGGTAGCGGCGGAGCCTATGGCTACACCTTC
few	TRBD1	TRBV7-2	TRBJ1-6	CASSGTGAFYNSPLHF	TGTGCCAGCTCCGGGACAGGGGCCTTCTATAATTCACCCCTCCACTTT
-	TRBD2	TRBV13	TRBJ2-4	CASGSQAGGNIQYF	TGTGCCAGCGGATCTCAAGCGGGGGGGAACATTCAGTACTTC
-	-	TRBV2	TRBJ2-3	CASSDSRNTDTQYF	TGTGCCAGCAGTGACTCACGGAACACAGATACGCAGTATTTT
-	-	TRBV7-2	TRBJ1-2	CASSLYKANYGYTF	TGTGCCAGCAGCTTATACAAGGCTAACTATGGCTACACCTTC
-	-	TRBV5-5	TRBJ1-3	CASSRRGDSGNTIYF	TGTGCCAGCAGCCGGAGGGGGGATTCCGGAAACACCATATATTTT
many	-	TRBV5-4	TRBJ1-3	CAWSGDGNTIYF	TGTGCCTGGTCGGGGGATGGAAACACCATATATTTT
-	-	TRBV15	TRBJ2-6	CATSTRGSGANVLTF	TGTGCCACCAGCACCAGGGGATCAGGGGCCAACGTCCTGACTTTC
-	-	TRBV14	TRBJ2-1	CASSQEAVYNEQFF	TGTGCCAGCAGCCAAGAGGCTGTCTACAATGAGCAGTTCTTC
-	TRBD1	TRBV7-8	TRBJ1-5	CASSHDRDYQPQHF	TGTGCCAGCAGCCATGACAGGGACTATCAGCCCCAGCATTTT
-	-	TRBV5-4	TRBJ1-5	CASGLQGESRPQHF	TGTGCCAGCGGACTACAGGGAGAAAGCAGGCCCCAGCATTTT
few	-	TRBV19	TRBJ1-1	CASSPLAGEAFF	TGTGCCAGTAGTCCTTTGGCAGGGGAGGCTTTCTTT
-	-	TRBV5-1	TRBJ1-5	CASSLGQERGQPQHF	TGCGCCAGCAGCTTGGGACAGGAGAGGGGTCAGCCCCAGCATTTT
-	-	TRBV19	TRBJ2-1	CASSKDNLSGATAFF	TGTGCCAGTAGTAAAGACAACCTATCTGGGGCGACCGCGTTCTTC
-	-	TRBV5-1	TRBJ1-2	CASSLDDPSYGYTF	TGCGCCAGCAGCTTGGACGACCCCTCCTATGGCTACACCTTC
-	TRBD1	TRBV7-2	TRBJ2-2	CRREQGMGLGELFF	TGCCGGAGAGAACAGGGGATGGGGTTGGGGGAGCTGTTTTTT